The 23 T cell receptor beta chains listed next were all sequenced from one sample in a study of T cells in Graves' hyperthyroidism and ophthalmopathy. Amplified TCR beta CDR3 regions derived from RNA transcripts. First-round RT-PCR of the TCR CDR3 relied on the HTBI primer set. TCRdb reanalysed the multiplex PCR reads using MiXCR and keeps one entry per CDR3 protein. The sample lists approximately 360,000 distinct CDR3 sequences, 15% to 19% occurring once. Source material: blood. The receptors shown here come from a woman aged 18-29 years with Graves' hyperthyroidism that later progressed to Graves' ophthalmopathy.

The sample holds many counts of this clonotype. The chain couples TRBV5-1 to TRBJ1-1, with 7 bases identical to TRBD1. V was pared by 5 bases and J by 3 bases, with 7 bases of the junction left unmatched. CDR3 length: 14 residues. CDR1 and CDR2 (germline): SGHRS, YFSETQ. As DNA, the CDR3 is TGCGCCAGCAGTTTTGCCAGGGGGGACACTGAAGCTTTCTTT. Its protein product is CASSFARGDTEAFF.

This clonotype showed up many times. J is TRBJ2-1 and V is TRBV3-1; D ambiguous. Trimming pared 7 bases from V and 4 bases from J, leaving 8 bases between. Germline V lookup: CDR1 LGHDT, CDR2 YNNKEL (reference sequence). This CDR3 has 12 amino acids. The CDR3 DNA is TGTGCCAGCACCAATCTTTACAATGAGCAGTTCTTC. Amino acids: CASTNLYNEQFF.

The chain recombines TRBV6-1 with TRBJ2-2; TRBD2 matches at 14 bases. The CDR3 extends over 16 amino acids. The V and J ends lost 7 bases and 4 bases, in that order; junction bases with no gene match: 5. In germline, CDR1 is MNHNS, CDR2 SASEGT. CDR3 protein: CASTPTSGRATGELFF. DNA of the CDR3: TGTGCCAGCACCCCGACTAGCGGGAGGGCCACCGGGGAGCTGTTTTTT.

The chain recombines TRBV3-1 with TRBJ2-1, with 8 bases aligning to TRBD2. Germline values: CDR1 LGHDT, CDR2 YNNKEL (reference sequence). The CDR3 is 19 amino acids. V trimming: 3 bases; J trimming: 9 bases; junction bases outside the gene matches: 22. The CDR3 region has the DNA TGTGCCAGCAGCCACCTAACGCCGGGGGGGGCCCACCCCTGGCTTGAGCAGTTCTTC. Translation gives CASSHLTPGGAHPWLEQFF.

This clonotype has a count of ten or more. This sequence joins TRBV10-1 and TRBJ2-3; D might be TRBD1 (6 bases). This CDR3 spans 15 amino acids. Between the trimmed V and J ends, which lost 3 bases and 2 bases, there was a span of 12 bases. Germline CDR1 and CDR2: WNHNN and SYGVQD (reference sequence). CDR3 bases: TGCGCCAGCAGTGATGGACAGCGTCACACAGATACGCAGTATTTT. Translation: CASSDGQRHTDTQYF.

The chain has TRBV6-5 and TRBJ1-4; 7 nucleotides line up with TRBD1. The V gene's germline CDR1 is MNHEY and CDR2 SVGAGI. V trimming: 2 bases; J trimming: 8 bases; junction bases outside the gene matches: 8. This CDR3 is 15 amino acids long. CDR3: CASSYRRQGREKLFF. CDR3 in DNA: TGTGCCAGCAGTTACAGAAGACAGGGTAGGGAAAAACTGTTTTTT.

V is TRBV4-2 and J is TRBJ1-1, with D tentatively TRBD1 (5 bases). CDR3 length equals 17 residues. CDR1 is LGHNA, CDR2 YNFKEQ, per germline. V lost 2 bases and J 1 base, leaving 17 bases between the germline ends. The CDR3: CASSQHLSQGQNTEAFF. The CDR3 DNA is TGTGCCAGCAGCCAACACCTGTCCCAGGGTCAGAACACTGAAGCTTTCTTT.

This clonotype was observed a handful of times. The CDR3 spells CASSSRLQSEQYF. CDR3 bases: TGTGCCAGCAGCTCAAGACTGCAATCTGAGCAGTACTTC. The chain is built from TRBV7-9 and TRBJ2-7; D is unresolved. The V gene's germline CDR1 is SEHNR and CDR2 FQNEAQ (reference sequence). Trimming stripped 4 bases from V and 7 bases from J, with 14 bases between. This CDR3 contains 13 residues.

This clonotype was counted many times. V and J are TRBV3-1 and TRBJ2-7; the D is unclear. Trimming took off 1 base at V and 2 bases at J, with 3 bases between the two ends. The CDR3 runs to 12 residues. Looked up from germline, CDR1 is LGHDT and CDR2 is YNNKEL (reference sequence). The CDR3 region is CASSQVPYEQYF. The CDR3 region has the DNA TGTGCCAGCAGCCAAGTTCCCTACGAGCAGTACTTC.

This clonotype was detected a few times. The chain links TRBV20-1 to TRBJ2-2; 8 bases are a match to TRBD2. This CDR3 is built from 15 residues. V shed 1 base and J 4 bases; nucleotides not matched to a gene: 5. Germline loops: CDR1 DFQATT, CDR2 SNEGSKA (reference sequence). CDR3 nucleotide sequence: TGCAGTGCTAGAGCAGCGGGAGATGGCACCGGGGAGCTGTTTTTT. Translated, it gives CSARAAGDGTGELFF.

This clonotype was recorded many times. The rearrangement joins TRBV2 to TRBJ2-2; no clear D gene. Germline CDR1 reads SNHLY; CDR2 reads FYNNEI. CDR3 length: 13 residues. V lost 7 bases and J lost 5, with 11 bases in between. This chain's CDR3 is CASNADGTGELFF. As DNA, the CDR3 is TGTGCCAGCAACGCAGATGGGACCGGGGAGCTGTTTTTT.

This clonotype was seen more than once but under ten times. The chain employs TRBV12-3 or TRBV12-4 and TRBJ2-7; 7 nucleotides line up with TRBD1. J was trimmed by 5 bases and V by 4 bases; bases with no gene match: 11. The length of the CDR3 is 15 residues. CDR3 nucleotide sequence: TGTGCCAGCAGTTCTCGCCGGGACAGAATGAACGAGCAGTACTTC. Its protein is CASSSRRDRMNEQYF.

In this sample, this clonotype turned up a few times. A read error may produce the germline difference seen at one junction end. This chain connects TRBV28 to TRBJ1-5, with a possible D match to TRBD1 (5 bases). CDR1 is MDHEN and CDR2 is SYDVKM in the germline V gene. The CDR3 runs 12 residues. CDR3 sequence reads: CASQGSNHPQHF. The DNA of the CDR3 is TGTGCCAGCCAGGGTAGCAATCACCCCCAGCATTTT.

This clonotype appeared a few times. The CDR3 reads CASSYSLTSDEQFF. In DNA form, the CDR3 reads TGTGCCAGCAGTTACAGTTTAACTAGCGATGAGCAGTTCTTC. This chain joins TRBV6-6 and TRBJ2-1; 7 bases are a match to TRBD2. After removal of 2 bases from V and 8 bases from J, the junction contained 6 bases not matched to a gene. This CDR3 has 14 residues. In germline, CDR1 is MNHNY, CDR2 SVGAGI (reference sequence).

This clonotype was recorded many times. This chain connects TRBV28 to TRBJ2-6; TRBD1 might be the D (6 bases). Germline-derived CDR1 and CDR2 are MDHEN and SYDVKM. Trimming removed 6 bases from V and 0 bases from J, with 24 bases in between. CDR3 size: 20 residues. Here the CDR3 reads CASRPRAGTPISSGANVLTF. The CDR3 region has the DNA TGTGCCAGCAGACCTAGAGCCGGGACACCGATATCCTCTGGGGCCAACGTCCTGACTTTC.

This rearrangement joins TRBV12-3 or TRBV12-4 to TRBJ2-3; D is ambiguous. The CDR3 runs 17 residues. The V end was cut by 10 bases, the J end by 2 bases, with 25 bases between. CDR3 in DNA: TGTGCCATCAAGTTTCCCCTCCGGACGAACTCCACAGATACGCAGTATTTT. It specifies CAIKFPLRTNSTDTQYF.

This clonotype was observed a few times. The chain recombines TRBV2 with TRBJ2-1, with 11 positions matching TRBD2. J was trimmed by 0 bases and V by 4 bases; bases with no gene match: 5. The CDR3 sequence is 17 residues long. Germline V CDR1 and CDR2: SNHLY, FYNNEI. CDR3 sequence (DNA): TGTGCCAGCAGTGGACTAGCGGGACTTTCCTCCTACAATGAGCAGTTCTTC. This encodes CASSGLAGLSSYNEQFF.

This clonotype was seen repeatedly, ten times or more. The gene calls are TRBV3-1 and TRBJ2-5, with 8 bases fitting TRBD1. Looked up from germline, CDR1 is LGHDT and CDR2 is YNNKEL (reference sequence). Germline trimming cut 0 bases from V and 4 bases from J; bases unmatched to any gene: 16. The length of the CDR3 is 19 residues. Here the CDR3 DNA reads TGTGCCAGCAGCCAAGAAGGAAGGAAGTTTCAGGGGGCTGGAGAGACCCAGTACTTC. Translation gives CASSQEGRKFQGAGETQYF.

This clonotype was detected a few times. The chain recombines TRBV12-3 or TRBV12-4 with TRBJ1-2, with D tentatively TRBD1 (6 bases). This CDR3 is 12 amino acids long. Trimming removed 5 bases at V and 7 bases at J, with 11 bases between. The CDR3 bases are TGTGCCAGCAGTGCAGGGGTTTTTGGCTACACCTTC. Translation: CASSAGVFGYTF.

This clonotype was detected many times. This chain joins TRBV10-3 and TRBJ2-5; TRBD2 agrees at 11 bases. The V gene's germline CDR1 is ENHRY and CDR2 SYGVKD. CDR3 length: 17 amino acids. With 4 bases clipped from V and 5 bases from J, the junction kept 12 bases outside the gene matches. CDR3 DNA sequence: TGTGCCATCAGTGGTACTTTTAGCGGGAGGGCCGTGGAGACCCAGTACTTC. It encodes CAISGTFSGRAVETQYF.

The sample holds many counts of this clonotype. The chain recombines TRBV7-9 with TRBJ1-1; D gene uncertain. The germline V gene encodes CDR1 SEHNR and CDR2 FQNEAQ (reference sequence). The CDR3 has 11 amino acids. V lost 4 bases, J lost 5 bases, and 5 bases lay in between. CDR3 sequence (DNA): TGTGCCAGCAGCTCTGGGACTGAAGCTTTCTTT. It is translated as CASSSGTEAFF.

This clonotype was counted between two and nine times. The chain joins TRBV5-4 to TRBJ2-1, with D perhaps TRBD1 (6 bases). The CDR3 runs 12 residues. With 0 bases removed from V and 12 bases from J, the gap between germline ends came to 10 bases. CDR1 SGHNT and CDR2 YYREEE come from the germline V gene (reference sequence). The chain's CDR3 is CASSLGMTGQFF. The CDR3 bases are TGTGCCAGCAGCTTGGGAATGACAGGGCAGTTCTTC.

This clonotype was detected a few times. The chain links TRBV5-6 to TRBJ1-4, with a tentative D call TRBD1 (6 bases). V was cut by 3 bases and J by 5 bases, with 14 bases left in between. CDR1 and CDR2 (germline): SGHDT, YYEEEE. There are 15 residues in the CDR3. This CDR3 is CASSSYRDRNEKLFF. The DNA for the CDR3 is TGTGCCAGCAGCTCATACAGGGATCGGAATGAAAAACTGTTTTTT.